These T cell receptor beta chains were read from a single sample in a study of shared clonotypes between healthy human individuals. Produced via immunoSEQ multiplex PCR; TCRdb's table is partial and in-frame only. The sample holds around 1.4 million clones, about 98.5% seen once. The sample was naive CD4+ T cells sorted from blood. All receptors come from a man aged 25 to 40 in good health. Both conserved end residues are part of each CDR3. Each record gives: V gene, D gene, J gene, CDR3 length, clone size, CDR3 protein, CDR3 DNA. A D gene is named only where the DNA matches it firmly. Size values are once, few and many counts, or a class for expanded clones, and some rows have none.

TRBV4-3	-	TRBJ2-7	15	-	CASSQDRRGSYEQYF	TGCGCCAGCAGCCAAGATCGCAGGGGCTCCTACGAGCAGTACTTC
TRBV4-3	-	TRBJ2-3	16	-	CASKTQWASSTDTQYF	TGCGCCAGCAAAACCCAGTGGGCCAGCTCCACAGATACGCAGTATTTT
TRBV11-2	-	TRBJ2-7	11	-	CASSLDSGQYF	TGTGCCAGCAGCTTAGACTCAGGGCAGTACTTC
TRBV25-1	TRBD1	TRBJ2-7	15	-	CASSELRDRQYEQYF	TGTGCCAGCAGTGAATTAAGGGACAGGCAGTACGAGCAGTACTTC
TRBV10-3	TRBD1	TRBJ2-7	16	-	CAISNPRDRGTYEQYF	TGTGCCATCAGTAACCCCCGGGACAGGGGGACCTACGAGCAGTACTTC
TRBV19	-	TRBJ1-5	12	-	CASRPGNQPQHF	TGTGCCAGTAGGCCCGGCAATCAGCCCCAGCATTTT
TRBV7-3	TRBD2	TRBJ2-1	15	-	CASSTTSGSGNEQFF	TGTGCCAGCAGCACGACTAGCGGGAGCGGCAATGAGCAGTTCTTC
TRBV7-7	TRBD2	TRBJ2-7	16	-	CASSPTSGRYTYEQYF	TGTGCTAGCAGCCCCACTAGCGGGAGATACACCTACGAGCAGTACTTC
TRBV28	TRBD1	TRBJ2-2	11	once	CAGQGFGELFF	TGTGCCGGACAGGGTTTCGGGGAGCTGTTTTTT
TRBV4-1	-	TRBJ2-5	13	-	CASSQVRGETQYF	TGCGCCAGCAGCCAAGTCAGGGGTGAGACCCAGTACTTC
TRBV7-2	TRBD2	TRBJ2-3	15	-	CASSSLAGGTDTQYF	TGTGCCAGCAGCTCTCTAGCGGGAGGCACAGATACGCAGTATTTT
TRBV5-1	-	TRBJ1-2	12	-	CASSLAQGGYTF	TGCGCCAGCAGCTTGGCCCAAGGTGGCTACACCTTC
TRBV5-8	-	TRBJ1-1	14	-	CASSLPGVNTEAFF	TGTGCCAGCAGCTTGCCAGGGGTGAACACTGAAGCTTTCTTT
TRBV29-1	-	TRBJ1-1	16	-	CSVEDSGMTVGTEAFF	TGCAGCGTTGAAGATTCCGGAATGACCGTGGGCACTGAAGCTTTCTTT
TRBV5-6	-	TRBJ2-5	13	-	CASSLALDETQYF	TGTGCCAGCAGCTTGGCACTGGATGAGACCCAGTACTTC
TRBV7-9	-	TRBJ2-3	14	-	CASSLDRRTDTQYF	TGTGCCAGCAGCTTAGACAGACGCACAGATACGCAGTATTTT
TRBV5-4	-	TRBJ2-5	14	-	CASSTGRGRETQYF	TGTGCCAGCAGCACCGGACGGGGACGGGAGACCCAGTACTTC
TRBV29-1	TRBD1	TRBJ1-4	14	-	CSEPGQDLNEKLFF	TGCAGCGAACCGGGACAGGACCTTAATGAAAAACTGTTTTTT
TRBV10-3	-	TRBJ1-1	14	-	CAISEQTQNTEAFF	TGTGCCATCAGTGAGCAAACACAGAACACTGAAGCTTTCTTT
TRBV9	-	TRBJ2-7	14	-	CASSVEGWAYEQYF	TGTGCCAGCAGCGTAGAGGGTTGGGCCTACGAGCAGTACTTC
TRBV27	-	TRBJ2-2	14	-	CASSFGFEAGELFF	TGTGCCAGCAGTTTCGGGTTCGAAGCCGGGGAGCTGTTTTTT
TRBV5-6	-	TRBJ2-5	14	-	CASSLGVRTETQYF	TGTGCCAGCAGCTTGGGAGTCAGGACGGAGACCCAGTACTTC
TRBV10-2	-	TRBJ2-3	14	-	CASAPFSSTDTQYF	TGCGCCAGCGCCCCCTTTTCGAGCACAGATACGCAGTATTTT
TRBV14	TRBD2	TRBJ2-1	17	-	CASSIGKTSGNVDEQFF	TGTGCCAGCAGCATTGGAAAGACTAGCGGGAATGTAGATGAGCAGTTCTTC
TRBV30	-	TRBJ2-5	15	-	CAWSVTWTGAETQYF	TGTGCCTGGAGCGTAACATGGACGGGAGCAGAGACCCAGTACTTC
TRBV20-1	TRBD1	TRBJ1-4	10	-	CSARGQGLFF	TGCAGTGCTAGAGGACAGGGACTGTTTTTT
TRBV5-1	-	TRBJ2-5	16	-	CASSLATGRNQETQYF	TGCGCCAGCAGCTTGGCCACGGGACGGAACCAAGAGACCCAGTACTTC
TRBV20-1	-	TRBJ1-2	11	-	CSATGNYGYTF	TGCAGTGCTACGGGGAATTATGGCTACACCTTC
TRBV6-6	-	TRBJ2-1	13	-	CASSYRDNNEQFF	TGTGCCAGCAGTTACAGGGATAACAATGAGCAGTTCTTC
TRBV7-2	TRBD2	TRBJ2-7	14	-	CASSTYSGAYEQYF	TGTGCCAGCAGCACCTATAGCGGGGCCTACGAGCAGTACTTC
TRBV28	-	TRBJ2-5	12	-	CASSGGRETQYF	TGTGCCAGCAGTGGGGGGCGGGAGACCCAGTACTTC
TRBV5-6	-	TRBJ2-3	15	-	CASSLGTRGTGTQYF	TGTGCCAGCAGCTTGGGGACTAGGGGGACCGGTACGCAGTATTTT
TRBV6-5	TRBD2	TRBJ2-7	14	-	CASSLTSGSYEQYF	TGTGCCAGCAGTTTGACTAGCGGCTCCTACGAGCAGTACTTC
TRBV15	-	TRBJ1-1	12	-	CATSGGKTEAFF	TGTGCCACCAGCGGGGGGAAGACTGAAGCTTTCTTT
TRBV5-1	TRBD2	TRBJ2-7	17	-	CASSLTGRLADRYEQYF	TGCGCCAGCAGCTTGACAGGCCGACTAGCGGACCGCTACGAGCAGTACTTC
TRBV19	-	TRBJ2-1	14	-	CASGVSKIHNEQFF	TGTGCCAGTGGGGTTAGCAAAATACACAATGAGCAGTTCTTC
TRBV5-5	TRBD1	TRBJ2-7	15	-	CASSPSTGMSYEQYF	TGTGCCAGCAGCCCCTCGACAGGGATGAGTTACGAGCAGTACTTC